The text below deals with one TCR beta chain. The antigen is not known. The data derive from a study of T cell repertoires in cytomegalovirus infection. Turning to the study itself: Newly reported HLA-C-restricted and thoroughly characterized HLA-B-restricted CMV epitopes were employed. Public TCR beta signatures were indicative of both CMV infection and a matching HLA type. Whole-study findings and limits: Cumulative frequency of public TCR beta families picked out carriers of CMV plus the relevant HLA. Ex vivo, HLA-C-restricted CMV-specific TCR beta clonotypes prevailed over the rest of the response.

Trimming left V 3 bases short and J 2 bases short, with 8 bases between. The CDR3 is made up of 13 amino acids. Germline V CDR1 and CDR2: MGHRA, YSYEKL. Via MiXCR, TCRdb re-called the reads, giving one row per CDR3 protein. This repertoire shows some 350,000 distinct CDR3 sequences, almost 30% found once; its top ten account for roughly 20%. This receptor was obtained from a human donor in good health (CMV status not recorded). Some clones in this sample may be carry-over from other donors' samples. The chain joins TRBV4-1 to TRBJ2-7; D remains ambiguous. The sample here was cultured PBMCs, taken from culture after CMV antigen stimulation. This CDR3 is CASSHNPTYEQYF. The CDR3 region has the DNA TGCGCCAGCAGCCATAACCCGACCTACGAGCAGTACTTC.